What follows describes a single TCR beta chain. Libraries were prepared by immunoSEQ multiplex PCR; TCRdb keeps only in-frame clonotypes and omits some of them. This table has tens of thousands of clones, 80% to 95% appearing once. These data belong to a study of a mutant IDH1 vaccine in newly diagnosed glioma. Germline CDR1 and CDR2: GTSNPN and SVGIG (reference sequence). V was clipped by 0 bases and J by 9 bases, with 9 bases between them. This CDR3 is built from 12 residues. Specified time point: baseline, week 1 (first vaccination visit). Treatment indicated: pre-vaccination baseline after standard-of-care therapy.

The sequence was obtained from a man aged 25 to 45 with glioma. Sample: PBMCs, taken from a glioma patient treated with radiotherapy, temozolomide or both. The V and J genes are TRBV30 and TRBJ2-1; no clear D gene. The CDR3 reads CAWSVTPGEQFF. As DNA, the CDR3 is TGTGCCTGGAGTGTAACTCCTGGTGAGCAGTTCTTC.